These T cell receptor beta chains were read from a single sample in a study of T cell responses to AZD1222 COVID-19 vaccine. TCRdb's table, derived via immunoSEQ multiplex PCR, lists solely in-frame clones and lacks some. The sample has about 100,000 clones; 85% to 90% are singletons. Sequenced here: peripheral blood, sampled on day 0 of AZD1222 vaccination. The receptors originated from an adult in good health. CDR3s include the opening cysteine and the closing phenylalanine or tryptophan. The D gene is left open where the match is weak. Where a row states a size, it is once, few, many or the class of an expanded clone; other rows omit it.

D,V,size,J,CDR3,DNA
-,TRBV19,once,TRBJ2-1,CATIIVAGRGQFF,TGTGCCACAATAATAGTGGCAGGTCGTGGGCAGTTCTTC
TRBD1,TRBV19,-,TRBJ1-2,CASRDLGQVYGYTF,TGTGCCAGTAGAGATCTGGGACAGGTCTATGGCTACACCTTC
-,TRBV19,-,TRBJ2-4,CASSIAGTRLTKNIQYF,TGTGCCAGTAGTATAGCGGGGACGAGACTTACCAAAAACATTCAGTACTTC
-,TRBV4-1,-,TRBJ1-2,CASSQTKTVNYGYTF,TGCGCCAGCAGCCAAACTAAGACGGTGAACTATGGCTACACCTTC
TRBD2,TRBV24-1,-,TRBJ2-1,CATSDPAGTSGSYEQFF,TGTGCCACCAGTGACCCCGCGGGGACTAGCGGGAGCTATGAGCAGTTCTTC
TRBD2,TRBV7-9,-,TRBJ2-7,CASSDKPGLAGGPSYEQYF,TGTGCCAGCAGCGACAAACCGGGACTAGCGGGAGGGCCCTCCTACGAGCAGTACTTC
-,TRBV11-2,-,TRBJ1-4,CASSPRREQLFF,TGTGCCAGCAGCCCTCGGAGAGAGCAACTGTTTTTT
-,TRBV18,once,TRBJ2-3,CASSPPASRDTQYF,TGTGCCAGCTCACCACCAGCGTCGCGAGATACGCAGTATTTT
-,TRBV19,once,TRBJ2-7,CASSSGRLLHEQYF,TGTGCCAGTAGTAGTGGGAGGCTCCTTCACGAGCAGTACTTC
-,TRBV12-2,-,TRBJ2-6,CASRRIAGTGADSGANVLTF,TGTGCAAGTCGCCGTATAGCCGGGACAGGAGCCGACTCTGGGGCCAACGTCCTGACTTTC
TRBD2,TRBV5-4,-,TRBJ2-7,CASSSGLAGGPGEQYF,TGTGCCAGCAGCTCCGGACTAGCGGGAGGGCCAGGCGAGCAGTACTTC
TRBD2,TRBV4-1,-,TRBJ2-3,CASSQGPLAGGPYGDTQYF,TGCGCCAGCAGCCAAGGCCCTCTAGCGGGAGGGCCGTATGGAGATACGCAGTATTTT